These 20 T cell receptor beta chains came from one sample sequenced in a study of blood T cell repertoires in COVID-19. The data were produced by immunoSEQ multiplex PCR, yet TCRdb's version contains in-frame clones alone and is incomplete. Of tens of thousands of clones in the sample, approximately 80% are singletons; the top ten hold 11%. Sequencing used peripheral blood. The receptor set was obtained from a man in his forties or fifties with acute or convalescent COVID-19.

The chain joins TRBV5-1 to TRBJ2-2; 8 nucleotides agree with TRBD1. The CDR3 length is 14 residues. Trimming took 2 bases from V and 7 from J; bases not matched to a gene: 4. From germline, CDR1 is SGHRS and CDR2 YFSETQ. CDR3 bases: TGCGCCAGCAGCTTCCCGACAGGGGTCGGGGAGCTGTTTTTT. The encoded protein is CASSFPTGVGELFF.

There are a few counts of this clone. This chain uses TRBV30 with TRBJ1-1, with TRBD1 identical over 9 bases. CDR1 and CDR2 from the germline V gene are GTSNPN and SVGIG (reference sequence). The CDR3 has 13 residues. Trimming took 4 bases from V and 5 from J; bases not matched to a gene: 5. CDR3 region: CAWTRGTGTEAFF. The CDR3 DNA reads TGTGCCTGGACCAGGGGGACAGGGACTGAAGCTTTCTTT.

The sample holds a few counts of this clone. The chain couples TRBV27 to TRBJ2-7, with D tentatively TRBD1 (6 bases). V shed 3 bases and J shed 3 bases, with 9 bases lying between them. The CDR3 covers 13 residues. The germline CDR1 and CDR2 sequences are MNHEY and SMNVEV (reference sequence). The CDR3 here is CASSFTDSYEQYF. The CDR3 nucleotides read TGTGCCAGCAGTTTTACGGACAGCTACGAGCAGTACTTC.

The rearrangement uses TRBV5-4 and TRBJ2-7; tentative D call: TRBD2 (6 bases). The CDR3 runs to 16 residues. Trimming stripped 0 bases from V and 5 bases from J, with 18 bases between. The germline CDR1 and CDR2 sequences are SGHNT and YYREEE (reference sequence). CDR3 bases: TGTGCCAGCAGCTTGGCGGGGGTGGGGGTTGGGGACGAGCAGTACTTC. This translates into CASSLAGVGVGDEQYF.

The chain combines TRBV2 with TRBJ1-1; weak D call: TRBD1 (5 bases). CDR3 length: 17 amino acids. The ends were cut back, 7 bases at V and 7 bases at J, with 28 bases in the middle. Germline CDR1 reads SNHLY; CDR2 reads FYNNEI. This chain's CDR3 is CASKDKTTVKAVSEAFF. In DNA form, the CDR3 reads TGTGCCAGCAAAGATAAAACGACAGTAAAGGCGGTTAGTGAAGCTTTCTTT.

This sequence joins TRBV19 and TRBJ2-7, with a possible D match to TRBD2 (5 bases). Germline V gene lookup returns CDR1 LNHDA and CDR2 SQIVND (reference sequence). The CDR3 has 13 amino acids. Deletions cut 9 bases from V and 2 bases from J, with 14 bases between. The CDR3 DNA sequence: TGTGCCAGCAACTCCGGGGAAACCTACGAGCAGTACTTC. Translated: CASNSGETYEQYF.

The rearrangement links TRBV7-9 to TRBJ2-1; 7 bases line up with TRBD2. The germline V gene has CDR1 SEHNR and CDR2 FQNEAQ (reference sequence). The V segment lost 7 bases and the J segment 9 bases; nucleotides outside the gene matches: 15. This CDR3 region has 15 residues. The DNA for the CDR3 is TGTGCCAGCACCCAAGGGACTAATACCTTGGGTGAGCAGTTCTTC. Encoded protein: CASTQGTNTLGEQFF.

The chain links TRBV28 to TRBJ1-5; maybe TRBD1 (5 bases). The CDR3 has 12 residues. V was shortened by 2 bases and J by 8 bases, with 7 bases between the two germline ends. Per the germline V gene, CDR1 is MDHEN and CDR2 is SYDVKM. CDR3 amino acids: CASSLGGEPQHF. CDR3 in DNA: TGTGCCAGCAGTTTAGGGGGGGAGCCCCAGCATTTT.

The genes are TRBV30 and TRBJ1-2; D may be TRBD1 (5 bases). The V end lost 6 bases, the J end lost 2 bases, and 16 bases lay between the germline ends. Looked up from germline, CDR1 is GTSNPN and CDR2 is SVGIG (reference sequence). This CDR3 comprises 14 residues. In nucleotides, the CDR3 is TGTGCCTGTCCCAGGGAGGGAAGAAACTATGGCTACACCTTC. This translates into CACPREGRNYGYTF.

The genes are TRBV2 and TRBJ2-2, with D possibly TRBD1 on 5 matching bases. Germline V gives CDR1 SNHLY, CDR2 FYNNEI. Deletions cut 6 bases from V and 6 bases from J, with 11 bases between. The CDR3 covers 13 residues. As DNA, the CDR3 is TGTGCCAGCAGGCTTCAGGGTTCCGGGGAGCTGTTTTTT. It encodes CASRLQGSGELFF.

The rearrangement links TRBV7-2 to TRBJ1-2; weak D call: TRBD1 (6 bases). Germline V CDR1 and CDR2: SGHTA, FQGNSA. With 5 bases removed from V and 0 bases from J, the gap between germline ends came to 13 bases. This CDR3 is 15 amino acids long. The CDR3 DNA follows: TGTGCCAGCAGCCCGAGACAGGATGCTAACTATGGCTACACCTTC. This codes for CASSPRQDANYGYTF. Full variable domain (outside the CDR3, taken from reference TRBV7-2 and TRBJ1-2): GAGVSQSPSNKVTEKGKDVELRCDPISGHTALYWYRQSLGQGLEFLIYFQGNSAPDKSGLPSDRFSAERTGGSVSTLTIQRTQQEDSAVYLCASSPRQDANYGYTFGSGTRLTVV.

V gene TRBV12-5 combines with J gene TRBJ1-1; D is perhaps TRBD1 (6 bases). Trimming removed 11 bases at V and 5 bases at J, with 18 bases between. This CDR3 comprises 13 residues. Germline loops: CDR1 LGHNT, CDR2 FRNRAP. CDR3 nucleotide sequence: TGTGCTTCTTCAACAGGGCCGGAGACTGAAGCTTTCTTT. This codes for CASSTGPETEAFF.

The chain couples TRBV27 to TRBJ1-4; 7 nucleotides align to TRBD1. The CDR3 spans 15 residues. Germline V gene lookup returns CDR1 MNHEY and CDR2 SMNVEV (reference sequence). The junction had 8 bases not matched to a gene; V was cut back by 3 bases and J by 7 bases. The CDR3: CASSFRQGLGEKLFF. CDR3 nucleotides: TGTGCCAGCAGTTTTCGACAGGGCCTAGGTGAAAAACTGTTTTTT.

The V call is TRBV28, the J call TRBJ2-7, with D possibly matching TRBD2 (6 bases). Trimming took 5 bases from V and 2 from J, leaving 19 bases between them. The CDR3 has 16 amino acids. The germline V gene has CDR1 MDHEN and CDR2 SYDVKM. CDR3 coding DNA: TGTGCCAGCAGTCCCGGCAGGCGGGGCTTTCCCTACGAGCAGTACTTC. Protein: CASSPGRRGFPYEQYF. The variable domain in full, completed from reference TRBV28 and TRBJ2-7, reads DVKVTQSSRYLVKRTGEKVFLECVQDMDHENMFWYRQDPGLGLRLIYFSYDVKMKEKGDIPEGYSVSREKKERFSLILESASTNQTSMYLCASSPGRRGFPYEQYFGPGTRLTVT.

This clone turned up a few times. The chain has TRBV15 and TRBJ2-1, with D maybe TRBD1 (5 bases). Deletions cut 0 bases from V and 0 bases from J, with 15 bases between. In germline, CDR1 is LNHNV, CDR2 YYDKDF (reference sequence). The CDR3 length is 18 residues. The CDR3: CATSRDFSGWSSYNEQFF. DNA of the CDR3: TGTGCCACCAGCAGAGATTTCTCAGGGTGGAGCTCCTACAATGAGCAGTTCTTC. The variable domain in full, with the rest retrieved from reference TRBV15 and TRBJ2-1, is DAMVIQNPRYQVTQFGKPVTLSCSQTLNHNVMYWYQQKSSQAPKLLFHYYDKDFNNEADTPDNFQSRRPNTSFCFLDIRSPGLGDTAMYLCATSRDFSGWSSYNEQFFGPGTRLTVL.

J is TRBJ2-7 and V is TRBV13; 9 nucleotides match TRBD1. The V and J ends lost 5 bases and 5 bases, in that order; junction bases with no gene match: 13. Germline V gene data show CDR1 as PRHDT and CDR2 as FYEKMQ (reference sequence). CDR3 length equals 16 residues. The CDR3 sequence: CASSPKPGQGFNEQYF. The CDR3 DNA reads TGTGCCAGCAGCCCTAAACCGGGACAGGGTTTCAACGAGCAGTACTTC.

J is TRBJ2-7 and V is TRBV3-1 (or the pseudogene TRBV3-2), with a tentative D call TRBD2 (5 bases). Trimming removed 3 bases at V and 10 bases at J, with 16 bases between. Germline CDR1 and CDR2: LGHDT and YNNKEL (reference sequence). This CDR3 comprises 13 residues. Written as DNA, the CDR3 is TGTGCCAGCAGCCAGGAGGCCCTCAACCCTCAGTACTTC. Protein sequence: CASSQEALNPQYF.

The CDR3 is CASSQSVEGRNIQYF. CDR3 sequence (DNA): TGTGCCAGCAGCCAATCGGTGGAGGGGAGAAACATTCAGTACTTC. The chain joins TRBV4-2 to TRBJ2-4, with a possible D match to TRBD2 (6 bases). Germline V gives CDR1 LGHNA, CDR2 YNFKEQ. The V end was cut by 2 bases, the J end by 6 bases, with 14 bases between. The CDR3 has 15 residues.

V is TRBV7-9 and J is TRBJ2-7; TRBD1 matches at 9 bases. In germline, CDR1 is SEHNR, CDR2 FQNEAQ (reference sequence). The V segment lost 1 base and the J segment 1 base; nucleotides outside the gene matches: 11. This CDR3 comprises 18 residues. CDR3 protein: CASSLESWGTGSSYEQYF. The CDR3 DNA sequence: TGTGCCAGCAGCTTAGAATCATGGGGGACAGGGAGTTCCTACGAGCAGTACTTC.

V is TRBV23-1 and J is TRBJ2-7, with TRBD1 as a possible D gene (6 bases). TRBV23-1 is recorded as an ORF, its role being uncertain. The CDR3 contains 12 residues. V shed 8 bases and J shed 12 bases, with 20 bases lying between them. In DNA, the CDR3 is TGCGCCAGCGGGGGAGTCACGGGACATCGGTACTTC. This encodes CASGGVTGHRYF.